Listed here are 14 T cell receptor beta chains from one sample, sequenced in a study of blood T cell repertoires in COVID-19. TCRdb's table, derived via immunoSEQ multiplex PCR, lists solely in-frame clones and lacks some. The sample gives 150,000 to 200,000 clones, 75% to 90% of which show up once; over 2.5% is in the top ten. The sequencing sample was made of peripheral blood. These receptors were taken from a man aged 55-75 years with acute or convalescent COVID-19.

The chain links TRBV23-1 to TRBJ2-2; D is uncertain. TRBV23-1 is an ORF, with its function uncertain. The CDR3 loop spans 15 amino acids. V lost 0 bases and J lost 5, with 10 bases in between. The CDR3 spells CASSQSPGWTGELFF. CDR3 nucleotides: TGCGCCAGCAGTCAATCGCCCGGGTGGACCGGGGAGCTGTTTTTT.

The chain joins TRBV5-4 to TRBJ1-4; 9 positions match TRBD1. J lost 8 bases, V lost 4 bases, and 9 bases had no gene match. Germline V gene sequence: CDR1 SGHNT, CDR2 YYREEE (reference sequence). The CDR3 covers 15 residues. The CDR3 spells CASSPTQGASEKLFF. DNA of the CDR3: TGTGCCAGCAGCCCGACACAGGGGGCTAGCGAAAAACTGTTTTTT.

V gene TRBV3-1 (or the pseudogene TRBV3-2) combines with J gene TRBJ1-3, with a possible D match to TRBD1 (6 bases). V shed 1 base and J shed 3 bases, with 16 bases lying between them. The germline gives CDR1 LGHDT, CDR2 YNNKEL (reference sequence). The CDR3 totals 17 residues. The CDR3 DNA reads as TGTGCCAGCAGCCAAGGGGGGGGCTTCTCCCTTGGAAACACCATATATTTT. As protein: CASSQGGGFSLGNTIYF.

The DNA of the CDR3 is TGTGCCAGCAGCTTAGGAGCGGGAGGGGAGAATGAGCAGTTCTTC. Its protein is CASSLGAGGENEQFF. V gene TRBV7-9 combines with J gene TRBJ2-1, with 10 nucleotides matching TRBD2. The CDR3 spans 15 residues. V gave up 1 base and J gave up 7 bases; unmatched junction bases: 4. Germline lookup yields CDR1 SEHNR and CDR2 FQNEAQ (reference sequence).

This chain connects TRBV25-1 to TRBJ2-1; possible D gene TRBD1, 5 bases. The CDR3 has 12 residues. Between the trimmed V and J ends, which lost 4 bases and 12 bases, there was a span of 13 bases. Per the germline V gene, CDR1 is MGHDK and CDR2 is SYGVNS. CDR3 sequence: CASSATGLVQFF. CDR3 sequence (DNA): TGTGCCAGCAGTGCCACAGGTTTGGTGCAGTTCTTC.

The chain combines TRBV27 with TRBJ1-5; no firm D call. Germline CDR1 is MNHEY and CDR2 is SMNVEV (reference sequence). The CDR3 spans 13 residues. Trimming left V 0 bases short and J 4 bases short, with 4 bases between. CDR3 residues: CASSLSSNQPQHF. CDR3 DNA sequence: TGTGCCAGCAGTTTATCGTCAAATCAGCCCCAGCATTTT.

The chain carries TRBV5-4 and TRBJ2-7, with TRBD1 matching 7 bases. Germline V lookup: CDR1 SGHNT, CDR2 YYREEE (reference sequence). CDR3 length equals 14 residues. J was trimmed by 1 base and V by 4 bases; bases with no gene match: 5. The CDR3 DNA reads TGTGCCAGCAGCAAACCGGGACAGTCCTACGAGCAGTACTTC. It yields the protein CASSKPGQSYEQYF. Based on the CDR3 plus reference TRBV5-4 and TRBJ2-7, the full variable domain is ETGVTQSPTHLIKTRGQQVTLRCSSQSGHNTVSWYQQALGQGPQFIFQYYREEENGRGNFPPRFSGLQFPNYSSELNVNALELDDSALYLCASSKPGQSYEQYFGPGTRLTVT.

The chain is built from TRBV3-1 (or the pseudogene TRBV3-2) and TRBJ2-1; 9 bases are shared with TRBD1. Germline V CDR1 and CDR2: LGHDT, YNNKEL (reference sequence). The V gene end was trimmed by 4 bases and the J gene end by 7 bases; junction bases not matched to a gene: 8. The CDR3 covers 15 residues. The DNA of the CDR3 is TGTGCCAGCAGCCGCTCGGGACAGGGTACGAATGAGCAGTTCTTC. Translation gives CASSRSGQGTNEQFF.

The chain recombines TRBV5-1 with TRBJ2-2; the match to TRBD1 covers 8 bases. V lost 4 bases to trimming and J lost 6 bases; unmatched junction nucleotides: 20. The CDR3 is 19 residues long. CDR1 SGHRS and CDR2 YFSETQ come from the germline V gene. Here the CDR3 reads CASSLGQASPGRGAGELFF. CDR3 nucleotides: TGCGCCAGCAGCCTGGGACAGGCCTCCCCGGGTAGAGGCGCCGGGGAGCTGTTTTTT.

The chain combines TRBV9 with TRBJ1-1; 7 bases agree with TRBD1. The CDR3 loop spans 14 amino acids. Germline CDR1 is SGDLS and CDR2 is YYNGEE. V shed 0 bases, J shed 6 bases, and the junction held 5 bases outside the gene matches. CDR3 residues: CASSVEQGSPEAFF. CDR3 nucleotide sequence: TGTGCCAGCAGCGTAGAACAGGGGTCCCCTGAAGCTTTCTTT.

The chain links TRBV9 to TRBJ2-7; 8 bases agree with TRBD1. CDR1 and CDR2 (germline): SGDLS, YYNGEE. V lost 4 bases, J lost 3 bases, and 15 bases stayed unmatched. The CDR3 spans 17 residues. This chain's CDR3 is CASSPHSTGDPSYEQYF. CDR3 nucleotide sequence: TGTGCCAGCAGCCCTCACTCGACAGGGGACCCGAGCTACGAGCAGTACTTC.

V is TRBV30 and J is TRBJ2-7; 10 bases match TRBD2. Germline V CDR1 and CDR2: GTSNPN, SVGIG (reference sequence). After removal of 0 bases from V and 6 bases from J, the junction contained 8 bases not matched to a gene. The CDR3 is made up of 15 amino acids. CDR3 bases: TGTGCCTGGAGTGTTCCCTCAGCGGGAGGGCGCGAGCAGTACTTC. It codes for CAWSVPSAGGREQYF.

The chain carries TRBV29-1 and TRBJ2-4; TRBD2 matches 14 bases. Trimming at V came to 6 bases and at J to 2 bases, leaving 12 bases not matched to a gene. CDR1 and CDR2 from the germline V gene are SQVTM and ANQGSEA. The CDR3 consists of 18 residues. CDR3 region: CSVGPGLAGDTSKNIQYF. CDR3 in DNA: TGCAGCGTAGGCCCGGGACTAGCGGGAGATACTTCCAAAAACATTCAGTACTTC. Variable domain in full (rest from reference TRBV29-1 and TRBJ2-4): SAVISQKPSRDICQRGTSLTIQCQVDSQVTMMFWYRQQPGQSLTLIATANQGSEATYESGFVIDKFPISRPNLTFSTLTVSNMSPEDSSIYLCSVGPGLAGDTSKNIQYFGAGTRLSVL.

The chain is built from TRBV29-1 and TRBJ2-1; 11 nucleotides match TRBD2. This CDR3 has 19 residues. Germline assignment: CDR1 SQVTM and CDR2 ANQGSEA. Trimming at V came to 5 bases and at J to 3 bases, leaving 18 bases not matched to a gene. The CDR3 DNA is TGCAGCGTTTATGCCGTGAGGGAGAGGCTAGCGGGAGGCTACAATGAGCAGTTCTTC. As protein: CSVYAVRERLAGGYNEQFF.